One and the same sample provided the 27 T cell receptor beta chains below, sequenced in a study of blood T cell repertoires in COVID-19 (TCRdb year 2020). Library method: the immunoSEQ multiplex PCR assay. TCRdb carries this immuneACCESS record with in-frame sequences only. Its versions omit some clonotypes, under half of them owing to an unresolved V gene in the studies checked, with the rest unexplained. This sample has a few hundred thousand clones in its table, and about 89% of those were observed once. The ten biggest clones cover roughly 10% of the sample. Sequencing input: peripheral blood. These receptors were collected from a woman in her 30s with COVID-19, enrolled during active disease.

The chain is built from TRBV3-1 (or the pseudogene TRBV3-2) and TRBJ2-7, with 8 bases fitting TRBD2. The CDR3 is 18 amino acids. V trimming: 0 bases; J trimming: 4 bases; junction bases outside the gene matches: 14. Germline V gives CDR1 LGHDT, CDR2 YNNKEL (reference sequence). Written as DNA, the CDR3 is TGTGCCAGCAGCCAAGAGCCCCGTGGAGGCACTAGCGGTTACGAGCAGTACTTC. Translating gives CASSQEPRGGTSGYEQYF.

This rearrangement joins TRBV10-3 to TRBJ1-2, with a tentative D call TRBD1 (6 bases). The CDR3 has 15 residues. CDR1 is ENHRY, CDR2 SYGVKD, per germline. Trimming shortened V by 8 bases and J by 0 bases, and 16 bases separated the two germline ends. CDR3 amino acids: CAIGAGATTNYGYTF. In DNA, the CDR3 is TGTGCCATCGGGGCAGGGGCCACGACTAACTATGGCTACACCTTC.

The rearrangement joins TRBV5-1 to TRBJ2-3, with D unresolved. CDR3 size: 13 residues. The germline gives CDR1 SGHRS, CDR2 YFSETQ. Trimming pared 0 bases from V and 4 bases from J, leaving 6 bases between. In nucleotides, the CDR3 is TGCGCCAGCAGCTTGGCCGAGTCAGATACGCAGTATTTT. Translated: CASSLAESDTQYF.

This chain connects TRBV4-1 to TRBJ2-3; 8 nucleotides agree with TRBD1. Germline CDR1 is MGHRA and CDR2 is YSYEKL. The CDR3 is 16 residues long. V was pared by 0 bases and J by 2 bases, with 4 bases of the junction left unmatched. In nucleotides, the CDR3 is TGCGCCAGCAGCCAAGATACGGACAGGGCCACAGATACGCAGTATTTT. Translating gives CASSQDTDRATDTQYF.

This sequence joins TRBV28 and TRBJ1-2; TRBD1 matches 7 bases. The CDR3 runs to 12 residues. Germline loops: CDR1 MDHEN, CDR2 SYDVKM. Trimming took 6 bases from V and 7 from J; bases not matched to a gene: 5. The CDR3 reads CASRAGGGGYTF. The CDR3 DNA reads as TGTGCCAGCAGAGCAGGGGGAGGTGGCTACACCTTC.

This chain connects TRBV5-8 to TRBJ2-5, with 7 bases aligning to TRBD1. CDR3 length: 15 residues. Losses at the gene ends were 3 bases for V and 2 bases for J; bases not matched to a gene: 7. Germline V CDR1 and CDR2: SGHTS, YDEGEE. CDR3 in amino acids: CASSSRQGRQETQYF. DNA of the CDR3: TGTGCCAGCAGCTCCCGACAGGGAAGACAAGAGACCCAGTACTTC.

This chain joins TRBV6-5 and TRBJ2-7, with 10 positions matching TRBD1. Germline CDR1 reads MNHEY; CDR2 reads SVGAGI. The CDR3 is 16 amino acids. Losses at the gene ends were 0 bases for V and 3 bases for J; bases not matched to a gene: 5. The CDR3 DNA sequence: TGTGCCAGCAGTTACTCGGCAAGGACAGGGGGCTACGAGCAGTACTTC. Translation: CASSYSARTGGYEQYF.

This clone was recorded only once. The V call is TRBV28, the J call TRBJ2-3, with 7 nucleotides matching TRBD1. Trimming removed 8 bases from V and 1 base from J; junction bases left unmatched: 12. The CDR3 sequence is 16 residues long. The germline V gene encodes CDR1 MDHEN and CDR2 SYDVKM. The CDR3 sequence: CASGRGRQGRTDTQYF. CDR3 sequence (DNA): TGTGCCAGCGGAAGGGGGCGACAGGGCCGCACAGATACGCAGTATTTT. Full variable domain (missing parts from reference TRBV28 and TRBJ2-3): DVKVTQSSRYLVKRTGEKVFLECVQDMDHENMFWYRQDPGLGLRLIYFSYDVKMKEKGDIPEGYSVSREKKERFSLILESASTNQTSMYLCASGRGRQGRTDTQYFGPGTRLTVL.

The rearrangement uses TRBV24-1 and TRBJ2-1, with TRBD2 identical over 8 bases. Per germline, CDR1 KGHDR and CDR2 SFDVKD. The J segment lost 8 bases and the V segment lost 4 bases, leaving 3 bases of the junction unmatched. The CDR3 runs 13 residues. The CDR3 DNA reads TGTGCCACCAGTGACCCCGGGGGGGATGAGCAGTTCTTC. This sequence encodes CATSDPGGDEQFF.

The V call is TRBV9, the J call TRBJ2-3; perhaps TRBD2 as D (5 bases). The V end was cut by 1 base, the J end by 4 bases, with 10 bases between. Germline loops: CDR1 SGDLS, CDR2 YYNGEE. This CDR3 spans 14 amino acids. CDR3 nucleotide sequence: TGTGCCAGCAGCGTACCGGGATCTTCAGATACGCAGTATTTT. Its protein product is CASSVPGSSDTQYF.

This clone turned up a few times. This chain links TRBV11-3 with TRBJ2-7; D remains unclear. The V gene lost 1 base and the J gene lost 0 bases, with 4 bases spanning the gap. CDR1 SGHNT and CDR2 YENEEA come from the germline V gene. The length of the CDR3 is 13 residues. CDR3 DNA sequence: TGTGCCAGCAGCTTAGGTAGCTCCTACGAGCAGTACTTC. Its translation: CASSLGSSYEQYF.

This clone has a single count. V usage is TRBV28 and J usage is TRBJ1-4; D is unresolved. Per the germline V gene, CDR1 is MDHEN and CDR2 is SYDVKM. V lost 2 bases and J lost 3, with 16 bases in between. The CDR3 runs to 17 residues. The CDR3 loop is CASSLVGLPNANEKLFF. The DNA of the CDR3 is TGTGCCAGCAGTTTAGTGGGCCTCCCTAACGCTAATGAAAAACTGTTTTTT.

The chain is built from TRBV5-1 and TRBJ1-1, with 10 bases fitting TRBD1. CDR3 size: 15 residues. Germline V gives CDR1 SGHRS, CDR2 YFSETQ. V lost 2 bases, J lost 5 bases, and 6 bases stayed unmatched. Here the CDR3 DNA reads TGCGCCAGCAGCTTTTTGGGACAGGGGAGGACTGAAGCTTTCTTT. This sequence encodes CASSFLGQGRTEAFF.

This chain connects TRBV19 to TRBJ2-1, with a possible D match to TRBD2 (6 bases). The CDR3 is 16 residues long. Germline V gives CDR1 LNHDA, CDR2 SQIVND (reference sequence). The ends were cut back, 4 bases at V and 8 bases at J, with 21 bases in the middle. The CDR3 nucleotides read TGTGCCAGTAGTAACCTGGGGCTTCCGGAGGGCGATGAGCAGTTCTTC. Translating it yields CASSNLGLPEGDEQFF.

This clone turned up a few times. This chain joins TRBV5-1 and TRBJ2-7; 7 bases line up with TRBD2. The V gene's germline CDR1 is SGHRS and CDR2 YFSETQ. This CDR3 has 15 residues. V gave up 3 bases and J gave up 3 bases; unmatched junction bases: 9. The CDR3 coding sequence is TGCGCCAGCAGCTCCGACAGTGCGGGGGTCTACGAGCAGTACTTC. Translation gives CASSSDSAGVYEQYF.

The J gene is TRBJ2-5, the V gene TRBV10-2, with 10 positions matching TRBD2. V dropped 5 bases and J dropped 3; count of bases not matched to a gene: 9. In germline, CDR1 is WSHSY, CDR2 SAAADI. This CDR3 is 16 amino acids long. The DNA for the CDR3 is TGCGCCAGCAGTAGAGGGCTAGCGGGAGTCAAAGAGACCCAGTACTTC. This sequence encodes CASSRGLAGVKETQYF.

Points on this clone: Other DNA sequences in the sample encode the same CDR3. The chain uses TRBV7-9 and TRBJ2-7, with 8 bases aligning to TRBD1. The CDR3 contains 14 residues. Germline-derived CDR1 and CDR2 are SEHNR and FQNEAQ (reference sequence). Losses at the gene ends were 6 bases for V and 3 bases for J; bases not matched to a gene: 7. In DNA, the CDR3 is TGTGCCAGCAGTTTGACCGGGACAGGCTACGAGCAGTACTTC. Its protein product is CASSLTGTGYEQYF. Together with reference TRBV7-9 and TRBJ2-7, the CDR3 gives the full variable domain: DTGVSQNPRHKITKRGQNVTFRCDPISEHNRLYWYRQTLGQGPEFLTYFQNEAQLEKSRLLSDRFSAERPKGSFSTLEIQRTEQGDSAMYLCASSLTGTGYEQYFGPGTRLTVT.

The chain uses TRBV23-1 and TRBJ2-7; 7 bases align to TRBD2. TRBV23-1 is noted as an ORF with a role that remains uncertain. The V segment lost 3 bases and the J segment 0 bases; nucleotides outside the gene matches: 14. The CDR3 is 18 residues long. The CDR3 loop is CASSHHANWEGTSYEQYF. The CDR3, as DNA: TGCGCCAGCAGTCACCATGCTAACTGGGAGGGGACCTCCTACGAGCAGTACTTC.

The chain couples TRBV9 to TRBJ2-7; D might be TRBD2 (6 bases). Germline CDR1 is SGDLS and CDR2 is YYNGEE. CDR3 length: 15 amino acids. V dropped 4 bases and J dropped 0 bases, with 14 bases sitting between them. CDR3: CASSPRLDSSYEQYF. The CDR3 coding sequence is TGTGCCAGCAGCCCTAGACTAGATAGCTCCTACGAGCAGTACTTC. Full variable domain (remainder filled in from reference TRBV9 and TRBJ2-7): DSGVTQTPKHLITATGQRVTLRCSPRSGDLSVYWYQQSLDQGLQFLIQYYNGEERAKGNILERFSAQQFPDLHSELNLSSLELGDSALYFCASSPRLDSSYEQYFGPGTRLTVT.

This chain links TRBV28 with TRBJ2-7; 7 bases line up with TRBD1. Germline CDR1 reads MDHEN; CDR2 reads SYDVKM. This CDR3 is 15 amino acids long. J gave up 0 bases and V 4 bases, and 6 bases lay outside the gene matches. The CDR3 here is CASSSPDRSSYEQYF. CDR3 DNA: TGTGCCAGCAGTTCGCCGGACAGGAGCTCCTACGAGCAGTACTTC.

The CDR3 region is CASSRTGTGDYGYTF. The CDR3 DNA follows: TGTGCCAGCAGCCGGACAGGGACAGGGGATTATGGCTACACCTTC. The genes are TRBV7-8 and TRBJ1-2; 10 bases are a match to TRBD1. Germline CDR1 is SGHVS and CDR2 is FQNEAQ. Losses at the gene ends were 5 bases for V and 5 bases for J; bases not matched to a gene: 8. This CDR3 is built from 15 residues.

This chain links TRBV18 with TRBJ1-4; D might be TRBD1 (6 bases). This CDR3 comprises 15 residues. Trimming left V 1 base short and J 11 bases short, with 17 bases between. Germline V gene sequence: CDR1 KGHSH, CDR2 LQKENI. CDR3 nucleotides: TGTGCCAGCTCACCACTTTTCAGGGGCATAGAGAAACTGTTTTTT. Protein product: CASSPLFRGIEKLFF.

The chain uses TRBV5-6 and TRBJ2-7; a weak D match, TRBD1 (6 bases). The germline CDR1 and CDR2 sequences are SGHDT and YYEEEE. Between the trimmed V and J ends, which lost 1 base and 3 bases, there was a span of 11 bases. The CDR3 extends over 14 amino acids. The CDR3 loop reads CASSLFQGRYEQYF. The CDR3 nucleotides read TGTGCCAGCAGCTTGTTTCAGGGGCGCTACGAGCAGTACTTC.

The V call is TRBV11-3, the J call TRBJ2-1, with 9 bases that match TRBD2. Germline CDR1 is SGHNT and CDR2 is YENEEA. V dropped 4 bases and J dropped 8; count of bases not matched to a gene: 12. The CDR3 has 16 amino acids. CDR3 DNA sequence: TGTGCCAGCAGCTCAGGGGTGCGGGAGGGCCAAGATGAGCAGTTCTTC. Encoded protein: CASSSGVREGQDEQFF.

This clone has only a few counts. The rearrangement links TRBV28 to TRBJ2-2; the match to TRBD2 covers 8 bases. The CDR3 is 15 residues long. Losses at the gene ends were 6 bases for V and 6 bases for J; bases not matched to a gene: 9. CDR1 and CDR2 from the germline V gene are MDHEN and SYDVKM. CDR3 amino acids: CASRVPGGAAGELFF. The CDR3 DNA reads as TGTGCCAGCAGAGTCCCCGGGGGGGCGGCCGGGGAGCTGTTTTTT.

The chain couples TRBV28 to TRBJ2-3; 9 nucleotides agree with TRBD1. The CDR3 sequence is 16 residues long. Germline loops: CDR1 MDHEN, CDR2 SYDVKM. V lost 6 bases, J lost 4 bases, and 11 bases stayed unmatched. The CDR3 DNA is TGTGCCAGCAGCAAAACCGGGACAGGGATTTCAGATACGCAGTATTTT. It translates to CASSKTGTGISDTQYF.

V gene TRBV3-1 (or the pseudogene TRBV3-2) combines with J gene TRBJ2-7, with TRBD1 matching 9 bases. This CDR3 comprises 16 residues. Trimming took 3 bases from V and 7 from J; bases not matched to a gene: 13. Germline assignment: CDR1 LGHDT and CDR2 YNNKEL (reference sequence). The CDR3 nucleotides read TGTGCCAGCAGCCATTGGGGGACAGGGCCGTCAGGAGAGCAGTACTTC. Translating it yields CASSHWGTGPSGEQYF.